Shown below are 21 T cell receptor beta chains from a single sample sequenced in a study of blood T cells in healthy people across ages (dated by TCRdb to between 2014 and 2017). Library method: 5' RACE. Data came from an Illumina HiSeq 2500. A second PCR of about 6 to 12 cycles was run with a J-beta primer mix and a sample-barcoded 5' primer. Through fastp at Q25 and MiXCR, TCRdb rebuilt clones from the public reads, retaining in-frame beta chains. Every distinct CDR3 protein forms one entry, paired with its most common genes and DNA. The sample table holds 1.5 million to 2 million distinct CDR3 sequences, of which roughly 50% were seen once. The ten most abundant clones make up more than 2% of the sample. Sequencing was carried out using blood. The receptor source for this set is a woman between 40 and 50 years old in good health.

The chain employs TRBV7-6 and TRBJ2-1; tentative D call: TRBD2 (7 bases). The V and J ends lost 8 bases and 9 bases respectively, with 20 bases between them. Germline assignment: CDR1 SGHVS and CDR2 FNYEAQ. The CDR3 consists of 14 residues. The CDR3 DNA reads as TGTGCCAGCGAGCCGGGGGGCCCGGGGAGTGAGCAGTTCTTC. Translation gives CASEPGGPGSEQFF.

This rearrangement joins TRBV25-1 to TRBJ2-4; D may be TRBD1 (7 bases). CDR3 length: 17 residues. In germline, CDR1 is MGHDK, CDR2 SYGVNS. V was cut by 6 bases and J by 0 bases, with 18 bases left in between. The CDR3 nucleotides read TGTGCCAGCAGCGCGGGACAGCAGAGGCTAGCCAAAAACATTCAGTACTTC. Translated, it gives CASSAGQQRLAKNIQYF. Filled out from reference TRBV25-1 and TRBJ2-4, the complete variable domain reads EADIYQTPRYLVIGTGKKITLECSQTMGHDKMYWYQQDPGMELHLIHYSYGVNSTEKGDLSSESTVSRIRTEHFPLTLESARPSHTSQYLCASSAGQQRLAKNIQYFGAGTRLSVL.

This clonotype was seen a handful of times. CDR3 loop: CSVEGFGGGAYNEQFF. DNA of the CDR3: TGCAGCGTTGAAGGGTTCGGCGGGGGGGCGTACAATGAGCAGTTCTTC. The rearrangement uses TRBV29-1 and TRBJ2-1, with 9 bases fitting TRBD2. Unmatched junction bases numbered 8, after V lost 1 base and J lost 4 bases. Germline assignment: CDR1 SQVTM and CDR2 ANQGSEA. The CDR3 totals 16 residues.

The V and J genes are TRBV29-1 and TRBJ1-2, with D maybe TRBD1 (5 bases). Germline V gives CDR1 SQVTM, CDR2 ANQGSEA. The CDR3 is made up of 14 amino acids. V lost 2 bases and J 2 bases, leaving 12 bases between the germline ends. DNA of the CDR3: TGCAGCGTTGAACGGGCAGGGCGGAACTATGGCTACACCTTC. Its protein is CSVERAGRNYGYTF.

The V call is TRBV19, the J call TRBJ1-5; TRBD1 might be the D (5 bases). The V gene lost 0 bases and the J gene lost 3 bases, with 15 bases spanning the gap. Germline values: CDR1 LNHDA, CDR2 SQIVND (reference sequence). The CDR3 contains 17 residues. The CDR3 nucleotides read TGTGCCAGTAGTATAGAAAGAAGAAGGGACCCCAATCAGCCCCAGCATTTT. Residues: CASSIERRRDPNQPQHF.

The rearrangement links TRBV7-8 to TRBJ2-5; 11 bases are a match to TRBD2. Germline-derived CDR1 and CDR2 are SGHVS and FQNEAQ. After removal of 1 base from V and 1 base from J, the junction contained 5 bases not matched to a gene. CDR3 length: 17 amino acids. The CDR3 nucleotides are TGTGCCAGCAGCTTAGTGACTAGCGGGACACTCCAAGAGACCCAGTACTTC. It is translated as CASSLVTSGTLQETQYF. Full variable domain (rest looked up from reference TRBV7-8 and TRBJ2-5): GAGVSQSPRYKVAKRGQDVALRCDPISGHVSLFWYQQALGQGPEFLTYFQNEAQLDKSGLPSDRFFAERPEGSVSTLKIQRTQQEDSAVYLCASSLVTSGTLQETQYFGPGTRLLVL.

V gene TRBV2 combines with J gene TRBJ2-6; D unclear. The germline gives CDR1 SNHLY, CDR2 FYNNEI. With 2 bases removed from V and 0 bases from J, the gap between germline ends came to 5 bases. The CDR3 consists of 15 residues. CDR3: CASSERLSGANVLTF. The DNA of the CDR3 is TGTGCCAGCAGTGAACGGCTCTCTGGGGCCAACGTCCTGACTTTC.

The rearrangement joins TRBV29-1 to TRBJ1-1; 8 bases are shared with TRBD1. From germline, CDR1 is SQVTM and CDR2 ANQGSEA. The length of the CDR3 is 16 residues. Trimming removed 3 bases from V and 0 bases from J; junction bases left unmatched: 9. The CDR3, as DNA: TGCAGCGTTGACCGCCCCAGGGGGCACTTGAACACTGAAGCTTTCTTT. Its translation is CSVDRPRGHLNTEAFF. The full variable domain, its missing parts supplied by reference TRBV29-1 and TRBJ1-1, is SAVISQKPSRDICQRGTSLTIQCQVDSQVTMMFWYRQQPGQSLTLIATANQGSEATYESGFVIDKFPISRPNLTFSTLTVSNMSPEDSSIYLCSVDRPRGHLNTEAFFGQGTRLTVV.

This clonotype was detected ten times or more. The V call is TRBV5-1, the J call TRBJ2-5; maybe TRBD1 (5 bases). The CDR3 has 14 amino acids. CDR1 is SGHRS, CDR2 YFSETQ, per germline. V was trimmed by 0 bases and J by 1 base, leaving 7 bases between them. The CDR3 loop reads CASSLGQFQETQYF. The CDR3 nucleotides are TGCGCCAGCAGCTTGGGACAGTTCCAAGAGACCCAGTACTTC.

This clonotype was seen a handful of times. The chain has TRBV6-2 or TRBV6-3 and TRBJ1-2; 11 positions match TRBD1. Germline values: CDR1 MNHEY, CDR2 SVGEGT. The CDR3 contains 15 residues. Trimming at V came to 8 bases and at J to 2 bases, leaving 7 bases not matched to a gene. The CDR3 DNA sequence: TGTGCCAGCCGCTACCGGGACAGGGGGAACTATGGCTACACCTTC. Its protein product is CASRYRDRGNYGYTF.

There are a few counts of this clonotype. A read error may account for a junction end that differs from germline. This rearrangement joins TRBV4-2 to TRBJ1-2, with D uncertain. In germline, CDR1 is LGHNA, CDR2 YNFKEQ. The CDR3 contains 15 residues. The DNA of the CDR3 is TGCGCCAGCAGCCAAGATAGGCGGACTAACTATGGCTACACCTTC. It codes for CASSQDRRTNYGYTF.

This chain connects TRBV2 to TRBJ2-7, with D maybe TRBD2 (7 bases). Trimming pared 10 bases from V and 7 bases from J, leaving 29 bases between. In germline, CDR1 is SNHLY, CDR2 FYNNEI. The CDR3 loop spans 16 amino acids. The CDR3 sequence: CAIIYAGAASGNEQYF. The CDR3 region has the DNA TGTGCCATAATCTACGCGGGGGCCGCCTCTGGCAATGAGCAGTACTTC.

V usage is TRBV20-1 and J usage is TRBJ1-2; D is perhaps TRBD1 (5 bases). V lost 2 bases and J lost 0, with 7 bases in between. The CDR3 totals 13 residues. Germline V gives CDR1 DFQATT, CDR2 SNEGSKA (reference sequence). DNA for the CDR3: TGCAGTGCTAGACAGACAGCTAACTATGGCTACACCTTC. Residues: CSARQTANYGYTF.

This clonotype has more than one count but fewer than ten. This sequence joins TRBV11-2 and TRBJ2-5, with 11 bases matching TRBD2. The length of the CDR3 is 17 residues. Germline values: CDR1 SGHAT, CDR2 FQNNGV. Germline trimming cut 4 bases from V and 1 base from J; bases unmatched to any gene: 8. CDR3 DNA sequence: TGTGCCAGCAGCTCCAGGATAGCGGGGGGGACCCAAGAGACCCAGTACTTC. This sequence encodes CASSSRIAGGTQETQYF.

The CDR3 bases are TGTGCCAGCAGTTTAGACGCACAGGGCCCAGATACGCAGTATTTT. Protein sequence: CASSLDAQGPDTQYF. This sequence joins TRBV27 and TRBJ2-3, with D possibly being TRBD1 (6 bases). Deletions cut 2 bases from V and 4 bases from J, with 13 bases between. CDR1 is MNHEY, CDR2 SMNVEV, per germline (reference sequence). This CDR3 is built from 15 residues.

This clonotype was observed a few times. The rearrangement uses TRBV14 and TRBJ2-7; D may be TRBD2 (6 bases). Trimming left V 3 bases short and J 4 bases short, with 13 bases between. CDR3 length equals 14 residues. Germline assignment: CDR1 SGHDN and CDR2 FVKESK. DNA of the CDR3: TGTGCCAGCAGCCAGGGGGGAACGTTTTACGAGCAGTACTTC. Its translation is CASSQGGTFYEQYF.

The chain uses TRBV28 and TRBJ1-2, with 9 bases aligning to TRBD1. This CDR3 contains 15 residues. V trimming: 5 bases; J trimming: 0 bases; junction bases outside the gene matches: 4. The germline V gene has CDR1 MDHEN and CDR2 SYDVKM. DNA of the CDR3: TGTGCCAGCAGTGCATACAGGGGGCCTAACTATGGCTACACCTTC. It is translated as CASSAYRGPNYGYTF.

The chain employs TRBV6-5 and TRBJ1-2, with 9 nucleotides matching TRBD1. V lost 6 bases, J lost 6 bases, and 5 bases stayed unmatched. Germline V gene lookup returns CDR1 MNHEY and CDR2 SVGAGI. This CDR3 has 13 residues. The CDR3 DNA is TGTGCCAGCAGAGCACAGGGGGCGCATGGCTACACCTTC. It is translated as CASRAQGAHGYTF.

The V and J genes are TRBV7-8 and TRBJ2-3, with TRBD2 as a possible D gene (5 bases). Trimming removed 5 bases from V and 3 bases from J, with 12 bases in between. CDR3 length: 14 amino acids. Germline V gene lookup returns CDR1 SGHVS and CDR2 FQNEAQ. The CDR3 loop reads CASSHVLATDTQYF. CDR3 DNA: TGTGCCAGCAGCCACGTTCTAGCTACAGATACGCAGTATTTT.

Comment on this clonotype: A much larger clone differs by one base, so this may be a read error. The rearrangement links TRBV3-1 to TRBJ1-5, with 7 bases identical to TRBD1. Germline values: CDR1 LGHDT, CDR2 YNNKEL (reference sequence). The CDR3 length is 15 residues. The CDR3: CTSSQTGESNQPQHF. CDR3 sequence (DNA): TGTACCAGCAGCCAAACAGGGGAAAGCAATCAGCCCCAGCATTTT.

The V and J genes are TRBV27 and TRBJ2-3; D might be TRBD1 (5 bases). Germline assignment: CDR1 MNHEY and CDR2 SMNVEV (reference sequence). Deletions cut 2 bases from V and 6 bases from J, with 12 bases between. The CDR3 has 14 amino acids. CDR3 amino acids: CASSLKAGFDTQYF. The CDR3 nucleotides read TGTGCCAGCAGTTTAAAAGCAGGGTTCGATACGCAGTATTTT.